The entry below describes one TCR beta chain. These data come from a study of cytomegalovirus exposure and HLA in healthy donors. Germline CDR1 MGHRA, CDR2 YSYEKL. There are 15 residues in the CDR3. Trimming took 1 base from V and 4 from J; bases not matched to a gene: 4. Produced via immunoSEQ multiplex PCR; TCRdb's table is partial and in-frame only. The sample includes approximately 120,000 clones, around 94% of them seen just once. The V and J genes are TRBV4-1 and TRBJ1-1, with 9 bases matching TRBD1. This TCR was sampled from a woman aged 18-35 years in good health and CMV-seronegative. Sequenced input: PBMCs. CDR3: CASSQVTGGRTEAFF. The CDR3 region has the DNA TGCGCCAGCAGCCAAGTCACAGGGGGCCGCACTGAAGCTTTCTTT.